This T cell receptor (beta chain) was retrieved from a study of CD8 T cells in ankylosing spondylitis. General observations from the study: Reportedly, significant enrichment of disease-linked clones occurred in matched ankylosing spondylitis synovial fluid. Earlier reports found some motif variants in synovial fluid and blood in reactive arthritis.

TCRdb fed the 5' RACE reads into MiXCR, producing one record per CDR3 protein. Of about 160,000 distinct CDR3 sequences in the sample, approximately 48% are singletons; the top ten hold roughly 15%. On this clonotype: Its target is not known.

The sequenced material came from synovial fluid, either unsorted or a sorted T cell fraction (not recorded which). This clonotype was sampled from a male donor with ankylosing spondylitis.

The CDR3 reads CSVGQITYEQYF. DNA for the CDR3: TGCAGCGTTGGACAGATTACCTACGAGCAGTACTTC. The chain is built from TRBV29-1 and TRBJ2-7, with a tentative D call TRBD1 (5 bases). This CDR3 contains 12 residues. The germline gives CDR1 SQVTM, CDR2 ANQGSEA. The V gene lost 4 bases and the J gene lost 2 bases, with 9 bases spanning the gap.